The rows below give T cell receptor beta chains drawn from one sample of a study of technical replicates of blood from a few donors. The data were produced by immunoSEQ multiplex PCR, yet TCRdb's version contains in-frame clones alone and is incomplete. The data contain under 90,000 clones, 96% of them singletons. Sequenced sample: T cells isolated from PBMCs. The receptors stem from a human donor in good health. CDR3s include the opening cysteine and the closing phenylalanine or tryptophan. The order of the fields is V gene, J gene, clone size, D gene, CDR3 DNA, CDR3 protein. D genes are given only for firm matches. Size values are once, few and many counts, or a class for expanded clones, and some rows have none.

v_call: TRBV2
j_call: TRBJ1-3
clone_size: -
d_call: TRBD1
cdr3_nt: TGTGCCAGCAGTGAAAGGGGGCGAGGAAACACCATATATTTT
cdr3_aa: CASSERGRGNTIYF

v_call: TRBV6-1
j_call: TRBJ2-1
clone_size: -
d_call: TRBD2
cdr3_nt: TGTGCCAGCAGGGGGACTAGCGGGGGATACAATGAGCAGTTCTTC
cdr3_aa: CASRGTSGGYNEQFF

v_call: TRBV5-1
j_call: TRBJ2-5
clone_size: -
d_call: TRBD2
cdr3_nt: TGCGCCAGCAGCGTTGCCCTAGCGGGAGGGCCTAAGACCCAGTACTTC
cdr3_aa: CASSVALAGGPKTQYF

v_call: TRBV4-1
j_call: TRBJ2-7
clone_size: -
d_call: -
cdr3_nt: TGCGCCAGCAGTCAGGGACAGCGCGGGGGGGAGCAGTACTTC
cdr3_aa: CASSQGQRGGEQYF

v_call: TRBV27
j_call: TRBJ2-1
clone_size: -
d_call: TRBD2
cdr3_nt: TGTGCCAGCAGAGGACCCGGACTAGCGGGAGGTAATGAGCAGTTCTTC
cdr3_aa: CASRGPGLAGGNEQFF

v_call: TRBV6-1
j_call: TRBJ1-6
clone_size: -
d_call: -
cdr3_nt: TGTGCCAGCAGTGAACCGGGATCCCATAATTCACCCCTCCACTTT
cdr3_aa: CASSEPGSHNSPLHF

v_call: TRBV7-9
j_call: TRBJ1-2
clone_size: -
d_call: -
cdr3_nt: TGTGCCAGCAGCTTCTTTACAACAGGGAGGGAGTATGGCTACACCTTC
cdr3_aa: CASSFFTTGREYGYTF

v_call: TRBV7-9
j_call: TRBJ1-1
clone_size: few
d_call: -
cdr3_nt: TGTGCCAGCAGCTTGGGGCAGGGTGAAGCTTTCTTT
cdr3_aa: CASSLGQGEAFF

v_call: TRBV2
j_call: TRBJ1-1
clone_size: -
d_call: TRBD1
cdr3_nt: TGTGCCAGCAACGGGGGGGCGACAGGGAGAGGGTACACTGAAGCTTTCTTT
cdr3_aa: CASNGGATGRGYTEAFF

v_call: TRBV2
j_call: TRBJ1-2
clone_size: -
d_call: TRBD1
cdr3_nt: TGTGCCAGCAGTGCTCGGACAGGGGGCGGGAATGGCTACACCTTC
cdr3_aa: CASSARTGGGNGYTF

v_call: TRBV28
j_call: TRBJ2-7
clone_size: -
d_call: -
cdr3_nt: TGTGCCAGCAGTTTCCAGGGTTACTACGAGCAGTACTTC
cdr3_aa: CASSFQGYYEQYF

v_call: TRBV5-1
j_call: TRBJ2-5
clone_size: -
d_call: -
cdr3_nt: TGCGCCAGCAGCTTGCGTGAGACCCAGTACTTC
cdr3_aa: CASSLRETQYF

v_call: TRBV4-1
j_call: TRBJ2-7
clone_size: once
d_call: TRBD1
cdr3_nt: TGCGCCAGCAGCCAACCACAGGGGTCCTACGAGCAGTACTTC
cdr3_aa: CASSQPQGSYEQYF

v_call: TRBV13
j_call: TRBJ1-3
clone_size: -
d_call: -
cdr3_nt: TGTGCCAGCAGGGAACATGGGGCCTTCTCTGGAAACACCATATATTTT
cdr3_aa: CASREHGAFSGNTIYF

v_call: TRBV9
j_call: TRBJ1-4
clone_size: -
d_call: TRBD1
cdr3_nt: TGTGCCAGCAGCGTCGACAGGGGATCTAATGAAAAACTGTTTTTT
cdr3_aa: CASSVDRGSNEKLFF

v_call: TRBV6-6
j_call: TRBJ1-2
clone_size: -
d_call: TRBD1
cdr3_nt: TGTGCCAGCAGTTTTCAACAGGGGGCTAGTTCGAGCACCTTC
cdr3_aa: CASSFQQGASSSTF

v_call: TRBV7-6
j_call: TRBJ1-4
clone_size: -
d_call: TRBD1
cdr3_nt: TGTGCCAGCAGCTTCGGGAGTGGACAGGGGTTCAGTTTGGGTCCTAATGAAAAACTGTTTTTT
cdr3_aa: CASSFGSGQGFSLGPNEKLFF